These T cell receptor beta chains were read from a single sample in a study of blood T cells in healthy people across ages. TCRdb ran MiXCR on the 5' RACE reads and lists one entry per CDR3 protein. The profile shows 980,000 or so distinct CDR3 sequences, about 48% of them singletons. Sequencing used blood. The source of these receptors is a man between 25 and 39 years old in good health. The CDR3 runs from the conserved cysteine through the conserved F or W. D genes are given only for firm matches. Size is omitted from some rows. Given values are once, few, many or a class for expanded clones.

TRBV6-5	TRBJ2-7	.	.	CASSYRGPTYEQYF	TGTGCCAGCAGCTACCGTGGACCCACCTACGAGCAGTACTTC
TRBV12-3/TRBV12-4	TRBJ2-3	.	.	CASNLGSRSQYF	TGTGCCAGCAACCTCGGGAGCAGATCGCAGTATTTT
TRBV5-1	TRBJ2-5	.	few	CASSLAAGPETQYF	TGCGCCAGCAGCTTGGCGGCAGGACCCGAAACCCAGTACTTC
TRBV20-1	TRBJ1-2	.	few	CSARDEGGTSGGYTF	TGCAGTGCTAGAGATGAGGGAGGGACCTCGGGCGGCTACACCTTC
TRBV6-5	TRBJ2-7	.	.	CASSYYGSRTYEQYF	TGTGCCAGCAGTTACTACGGCTCCAGAACGTACGAGCAGTACTTC
TRBV20-1	TRBJ2-3	.	few	CSARRPQSSVSSDTQYF	TGCAGTGCTAGAAGGCCTCAGAGTAGCGTCAGCTCAGATACGCAGTATTTT
TRBV15	TRBJ2-7	.	.	CATSSPWTDQISYEQYF	TGTGCCACCAGCAGCCCATGGACAGACCAGATCTCCTACGAGCAGTACTTC
TRBV10-3	TRBJ2-1	.	.	CAIGDLDGQETQFF	TGTGCCATCGGTGATCTAGACGGCCAAGAGACCCAGTTCTTC
TRBV6-6	TRBJ1-1	.	.	CASNRVGVFTEAFF	TGTGCCAGCAATCGGGTGGGGGTATTCACTGAAGCTTTCTTT
TRBV5-1	TRBJ2-5	TRBD1	many	CASSLGTGGETQYF	TGTGCCAGCAGTTTAGGGACAGGGGGAGAGACCCAGTACTTC
TRBV20-1	TRBJ2-7	.	.	CSAPLPTVRAYEQYF	TGCAGTGCCCCACTCCCAACCGTTAGAGCCTACGAGCAGTACTTC
TRBV21-1	TRBJ2-3	.	.	CASSKRRLATDTQYF	TGTGCCAGCAGCAAGAGGAGGCTCGCAACAGATACGCAGTATTTT
TRBV3-1	TRBJ2-7	.	.	CARTVWRSSYGQYF	TGTGCCAGAACCGTCTGGCGTAGCTCCTACGGGCAGTACTTC
TRBV12-3/TRBV12-4	TRBJ2-2	.	few	CASSSEGELFF	TGTGCCAGCAGTTCAGAGGGGGAGCTGTTTTTT
TRBV24-1	TRBJ2-3	.	.	CATSDVQITDTQYF	TGTGCCACCAGTGATGTTCAAATCACAGATACGCAGTATTTT
TRBV20-1	TRBJ1-1	TRBD1	.	CSAPPAGGAMNTEAFF	TGCAGTGCTCCCCCCGCAGGGGGGGCCATGAACACTGAAGCTTTCTTT
TRBV7-2	TRBJ2-3	TRBD2	.	CASSFSLAGARTDTQYF	TGTGCCAGCAGCTTCTCACTAGCGGGGGCCCGCACAGATACGCAGTATTTT
TRBV11-2	TRBJ1-6	TRBD1	.	CASSLQPGQNSPLHF	TGTGCCAGCAGCTTACAGCCGGGACAGAATTCACCCCTCCACTTT
TRBV24-1	TRBJ2-1	.	.	CATSDSVNEQFF	TGTGCCACCAGTGATTCGGTGAATGAGCAGTTCTTC
TRBV13	TRBJ2-7	.	few	CASSRLGPSSYEQYF	TGTGCCAGCAGCCGCCTCGGACCGAGCTCCTACGAGCAGTACTTC
TRBV6-5	TRBJ2-7	.	.	CASRSKVAPYEQYF	TGTGCCAGCAGGAGCAAAGTTGCGCCCTACGAGCAGTACTTC
TRBV5-6	TRBJ2-3	TRBD1	few	CASSLEGQLLSTDTQYF	TGTGCCAGCAGCTTGGAGGGACAGCTATTAAGCACAGATACGCAGTATTTT
TRBV20-1	TRBJ1-2	.	.	CSAIDSANYGYTF	TGCAGTGCTATAGACAGCGCTAACTATGGCTACACCTTC
TRBV29-1	TRBJ1-2	TRBD1	.	CSAGQGAFGYTF	TGCAGCGCTGGACAGGGGGCCTTTGGCTACACCTTC
TRBV28	TRBJ1-2	.	.	CASTPEGLDYGYTF	TGTGCCAGCACCCCGGAGGGGCTGGACTATGGCTACACCTTC
TRBV7-9	TRBJ2-5	TRBD1	once	CASSAGTGGAEQYF	TGTGCCAGCAGTGCCGGGACAGGGGGAGCTGAGCAGTACTTC
TRBV12-3/TRBV12-4	TRBJ1-6	TRBD1	few	CASSGTGNNSPLHF	TGTGCCAGCAGTGGGACAGGGAATAATTCACCCCTCCACTTT
TRBV3-1	TRBJ2-1	.	.	CASSPVKLLGTYNEQFF	TGTGCCAGCAGCCCCGTGAAACTCCTAGGAACCTACAATGAGCAGTTCTTC
TRBV3-1	TRBJ2-5	.	.	CASSQDTGYQETQYF	TGTGCCAGCAGCCAAGATACCGGATACCAAGAGACCCAGTACTTC
TRBV20-1	TRBJ2-4	.	.	CSAREGLDLAKNIQYF	TGCAGTGCTAGAGAGGGGCTTGACCTAGCCAAAAACATTCAGTACTTC
TRBV6-2/TRBV6-3	TRBJ2-5	.	.	CAVREVAHNEQYF	TGTGCCGTTAGGGAAGTAGCCCACAATGAGCAGTACTTC
TRBV7-2	TRBJ2-2	TRBD2	once	CASSLVSGGAVSGELFF	TGTGCCAGCAGCTTAGTTAGCGGGGGGGCCGTCAGCGGGGAGCTGTTTTTT
TRBV27	TRBJ1-2	.	.	CASRSAGTHYGYTF	TGTGCCAGCAGAAGCGCCGGGACACACTATGGCTACACCTTC
TRBV3-1	TRBJ2-5	.	few	CASSQEVGQETQYF	TGTGCCAGCAGCCAAGAAGTAGGTCAAGAGACCCAGTACTTC
TRBV3-1	TRBJ1-2	TRBD1	.	CASRSLLDDRARGYTF	TGTGCCAGCAGATCCTTACTTGATGACAGGGCTCGGGGCTACACCTTC
TRBV27	TRBJ2-7	TRBD1	once	CASRPGQVSSYEQYF	TGTGCCAGCAGACCGGGACAGGTGAGCTCCTACGAGCAGTACTTC
TRBV20-1	TRBJ2-7	TRBD1	.	CSATGTGEYEQYF	TGCAGTGCAACCGGGACAGGGGAGTACGAGCAGTACTTC
TRBV28	TRBJ2-3	.	.	CASSLGIGRTDTQYF	TGTGCCAGCAGTTTAGGGATAGGACGCACAGATACGCAGTATTTT
TRBV3-1	TRBJ2-4	.	few	CASSQEGAEPVPRIQYF	TGTGCCAGCAGCCAAGAGGGCGCAGAGCCCGTCCCACGCATTCAGTACTTC
TRBV30	TRBJ1-2	.	.	CAWSVSHGYTF	TGTGCCTGGAGTGTGTCTCATGGCTACACCTTC
TRBV5-1	TRBJ2-5	.	few	CASSQMADQETQYF	TGCGCCAGCAGCCAAATGGCAGACCAAGAGACCCAGTACTTC
TRBV5-1	TRBJ2-6	TRBD2	.	CASSREGIGANVLTF	TGCGCCAGCAGCCGGGAGGGGATTGGGGCCAACGTCCTGACTTTC
TRBV4-1	TRBJ1-1	TRBD1	.	CASGQGINTEAFF	TGCGCGAGTGGACAGGGGATCAACACTGAAGCTTTCTTT
TRBV6-5	TRBJ2-1	TRBD1	.	CASGPRDRPHNEQFF	TGTGCCAGCGGCCCCCGGGACAGACCTCACAATGAGCAGTTCTTC
TRBV30	TRBJ2-7	.	.	CAGSVGGEQYF	TGTGCCGGGAGTGTAGGGGGCGAGCAGTACTTC
TRBV10-3	TRBJ2-3	.	.	CATQGGHKDTQYF	TGTGCCACACAGGGAGGGCACAAAGATACGCAGTATTTT
TRBV6-6	TRBJ1-1	TRBD1	few	CASSYSGGGSTEAFF	TGTGCCAGCAGTTATTCAGGGGGAGGGTCGACTGAAGCTTTCTTT
TRBV6-5	TRBJ2-1	.	.	CASRPRATGYNEQFF	TGTGCCAGCAGACCCCGGGCGACTGGCTACAATGAGCAGTTCTTC
TRBV27	TRBJ2-7	.	.	CASSLGSPSSCEQYF	TGTGCCAGCAGTTTAGGGAGTCCATCCTCCTGCGAGCAGTACTTC